This TCR beta chain derives from a study of OX40 agonist ivuxolimab in advanced cancers. Study-level information: As their treatment, patients were administered ivuxolimab, an agonistic anti-OX40 (CD134) antibody. It was permissible to have had prior anti-PD-1, anti-PD-L1 or anti-CTLA-4 therapy, and around 40% had some. Three patients responded partially, comprising one with hepatocellular carcinoma and two with cutaneous melanoma.

The protocol was immunoSEQ multiplex PCR, while the TCRdb copy is restricted to in-frame clones and leaves out a portion. In the table there are over 85,000 clones, around 90% of which are singletons. Drawing of blood for sampling happened at baseline, at cycle 4 day 1, and at cycle 7 day 1. The sequencing used CD4+ or CD8+ T cells sorted from blood, collected in a trial of the OX40 agonist ivuxolimab. This TCR was recovered from an adult with an advanced solid tumor such as melanoma, head and neck, liver or kidney cancer.

For the CDR3, the DNA is TGTGCCAGCAGCTTGTCCACCGGGGAGCTGTTTTTT. Amino acids: CASSLSTGELFF. V usage is TRBV5-4 and J usage is TRBJ2-2; no clear D gene. The CDR3 covers 12 residues. The germline V and J ends were trimmed by 1 base and 4 bases, with 2 bases remaining between them. CDR1 is SGHNT, CDR2 YYREEE, per germline (reference sequence).